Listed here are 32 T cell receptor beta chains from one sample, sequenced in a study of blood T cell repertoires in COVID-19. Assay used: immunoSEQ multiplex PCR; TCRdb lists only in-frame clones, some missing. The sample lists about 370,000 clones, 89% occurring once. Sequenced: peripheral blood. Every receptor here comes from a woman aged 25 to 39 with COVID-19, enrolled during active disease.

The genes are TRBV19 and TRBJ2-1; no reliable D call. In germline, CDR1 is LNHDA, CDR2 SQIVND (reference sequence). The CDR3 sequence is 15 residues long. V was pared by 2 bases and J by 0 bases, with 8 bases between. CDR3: CASSIKISSYNEQFF. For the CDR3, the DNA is TGTGCCAGTAGTATAAAGATCAGCTCCTACAATGAGCAGTTCTTC.

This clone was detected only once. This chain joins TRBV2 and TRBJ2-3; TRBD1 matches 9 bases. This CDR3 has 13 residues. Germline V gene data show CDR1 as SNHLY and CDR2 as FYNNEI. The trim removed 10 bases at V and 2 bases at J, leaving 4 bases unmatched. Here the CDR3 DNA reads TGTGCCACGGACAGGGGCGCCACAGATACGCAGTATTTT. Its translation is CATDRGATDTQYF.

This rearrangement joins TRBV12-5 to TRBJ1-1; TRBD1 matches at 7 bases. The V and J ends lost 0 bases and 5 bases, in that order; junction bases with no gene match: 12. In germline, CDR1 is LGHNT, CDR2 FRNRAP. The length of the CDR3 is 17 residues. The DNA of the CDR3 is TGTGCTAGTGGTTTGGTAACAGGGGCTTTGATTTGGACTGAAGCTTTCTTT. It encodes CASGLVTGALIWTEAFF.

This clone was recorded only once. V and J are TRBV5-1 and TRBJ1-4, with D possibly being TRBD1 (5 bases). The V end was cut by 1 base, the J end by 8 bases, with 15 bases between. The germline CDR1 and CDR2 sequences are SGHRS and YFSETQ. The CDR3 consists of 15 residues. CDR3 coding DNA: TGCGCCAGCAGCTTGCCGGACATAAAGGGAGAAAAACTGTTTTTT. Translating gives CASSLPDIKGEKLFF.

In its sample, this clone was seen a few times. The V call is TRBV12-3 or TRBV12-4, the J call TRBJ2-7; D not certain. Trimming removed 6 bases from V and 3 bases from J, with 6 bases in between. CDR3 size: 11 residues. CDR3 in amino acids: CASSRGYEQYF. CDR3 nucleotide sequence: TGTGCCAGCAGCCGAGGCTACGAGCAGTACTTC.

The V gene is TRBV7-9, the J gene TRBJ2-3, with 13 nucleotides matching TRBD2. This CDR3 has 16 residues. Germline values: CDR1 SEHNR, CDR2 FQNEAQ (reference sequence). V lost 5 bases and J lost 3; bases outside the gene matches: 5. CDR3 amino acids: CASSHGLAGETDTQYF. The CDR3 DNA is TGTGCCAGCAGCCATGGACTAGCGGGGGAAACAGATACGCAGTATTTT.

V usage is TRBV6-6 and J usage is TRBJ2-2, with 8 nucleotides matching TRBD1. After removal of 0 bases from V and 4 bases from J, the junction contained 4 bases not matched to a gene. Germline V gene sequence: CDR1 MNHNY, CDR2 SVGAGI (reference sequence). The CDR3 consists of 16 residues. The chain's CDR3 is CASSYSTGEVTGELFF. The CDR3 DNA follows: TGTGCCAGCAGTTACTCGACAGGGGAGGTCACCGGGGAGCTGTTTTTT.

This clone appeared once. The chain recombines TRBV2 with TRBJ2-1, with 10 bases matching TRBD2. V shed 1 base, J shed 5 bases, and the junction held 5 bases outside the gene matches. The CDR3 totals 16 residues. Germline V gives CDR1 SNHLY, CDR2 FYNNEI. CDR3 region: CASSEVTSGLDNEQFF. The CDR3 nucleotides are TGTGCCAGCAGTGAAGTGACTAGCGGGCTAGACAATGAGCAGTTCTTC. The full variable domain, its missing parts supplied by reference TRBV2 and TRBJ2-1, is EPEVTQTPSHQVTQMGQEVILRCVPISNHLYFYWYRQILGQKVEFLVSFYNNEISEKSEIFDDQFSVERPDGSNFTLKIRSTKLEDSAMYFCASSEVTSGLDNEQFFGPGTRLTVL.

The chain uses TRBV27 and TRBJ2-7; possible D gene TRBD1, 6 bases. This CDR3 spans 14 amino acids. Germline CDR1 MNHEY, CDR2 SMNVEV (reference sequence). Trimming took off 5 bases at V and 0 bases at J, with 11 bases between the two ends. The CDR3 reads CASSLGQSSYEQYF. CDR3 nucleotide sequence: TGTGCCAGCAGTCTTGGACAGAGCTCCTACGAGCAGTACTTC.

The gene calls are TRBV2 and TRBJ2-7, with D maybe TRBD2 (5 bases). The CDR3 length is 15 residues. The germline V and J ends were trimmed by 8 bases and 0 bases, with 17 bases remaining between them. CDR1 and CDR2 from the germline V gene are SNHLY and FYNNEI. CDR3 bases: TGTGCCAGCGCTCAGTGGAGAGCGGTCTCCTACGAGCAGTACTTC. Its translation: CASAQWRAVSYEQYF.

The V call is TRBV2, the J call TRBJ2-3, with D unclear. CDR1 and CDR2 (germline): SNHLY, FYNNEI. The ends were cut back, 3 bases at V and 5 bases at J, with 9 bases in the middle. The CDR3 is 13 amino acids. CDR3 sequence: CASSDLTKDTQYF. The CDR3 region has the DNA TGTGCCAGCAGTGATCTTACAAAAGATACGCAGTATTTT.

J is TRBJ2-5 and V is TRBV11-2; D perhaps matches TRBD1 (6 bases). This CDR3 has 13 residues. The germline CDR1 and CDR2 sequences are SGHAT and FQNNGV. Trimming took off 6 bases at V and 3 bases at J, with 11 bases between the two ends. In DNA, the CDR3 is TGTGCCAGCAGGTCGTGGACAGAAGAGACCCAGTACTTC. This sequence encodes CASRSWTEETQYF.

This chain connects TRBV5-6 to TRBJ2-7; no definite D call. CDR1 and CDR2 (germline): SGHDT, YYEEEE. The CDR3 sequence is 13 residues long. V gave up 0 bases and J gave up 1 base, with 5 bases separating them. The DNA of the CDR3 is TGTGCCAGCAGCTTGGGCAGGTCCTACGAGCAGTACTTC. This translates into CASSLGRSYEQYF.

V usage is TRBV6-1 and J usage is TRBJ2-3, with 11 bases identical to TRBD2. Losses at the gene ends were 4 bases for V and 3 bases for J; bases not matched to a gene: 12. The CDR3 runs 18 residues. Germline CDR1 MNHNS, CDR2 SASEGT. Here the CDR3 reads CASSASGVAGGYTDTQYF. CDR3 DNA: TGTGCCAGCAGTGCCTCCGGTGTAGCGGGGGGGTATACAGATACGCAGTATTTT.

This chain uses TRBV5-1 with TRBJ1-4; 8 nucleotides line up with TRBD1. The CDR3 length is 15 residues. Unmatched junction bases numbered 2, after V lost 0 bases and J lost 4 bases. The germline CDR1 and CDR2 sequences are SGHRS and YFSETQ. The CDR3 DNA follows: TGCGCCAGCAGCTTGGACAGGGGGGGTAATGAAAAACTGTTTTTT. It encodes CASSLDRGGNEKLFF.

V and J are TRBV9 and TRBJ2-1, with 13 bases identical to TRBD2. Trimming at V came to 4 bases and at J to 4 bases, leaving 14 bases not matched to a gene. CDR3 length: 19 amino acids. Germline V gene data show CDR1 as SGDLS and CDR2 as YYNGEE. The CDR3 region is CASSPRELAGGPRYNEQFF. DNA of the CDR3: TGTGCCAGCAGCCCACGGGAACTAGCGGGGGGGCCACGTTACAATGAGCAGTTCTTC.

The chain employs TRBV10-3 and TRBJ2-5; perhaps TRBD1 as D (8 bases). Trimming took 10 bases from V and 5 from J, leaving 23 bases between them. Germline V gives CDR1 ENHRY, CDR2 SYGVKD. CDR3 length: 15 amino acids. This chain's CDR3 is CATKTEQGGWETQYF. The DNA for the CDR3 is TGTGCCACTAAAACGGAACAGGGGGGGTGGGAGACCCAGTACTTC.

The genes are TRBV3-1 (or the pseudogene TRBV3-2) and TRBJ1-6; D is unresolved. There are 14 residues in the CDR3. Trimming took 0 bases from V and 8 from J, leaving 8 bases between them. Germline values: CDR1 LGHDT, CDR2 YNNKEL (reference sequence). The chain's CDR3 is CASSQDRGDSPLHF. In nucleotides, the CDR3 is TGTGCCAGCAGCCAAGATCGGGGTGATTCACCCCTCCACTTT.

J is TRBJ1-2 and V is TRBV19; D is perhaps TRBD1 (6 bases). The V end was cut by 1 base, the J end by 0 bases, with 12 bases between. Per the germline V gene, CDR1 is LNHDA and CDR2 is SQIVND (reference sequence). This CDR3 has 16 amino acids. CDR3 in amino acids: CASSIGESGANYGYTF. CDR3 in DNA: TGTGCCAGTAGTATAGGGGAGTCAGGGGCTAACTATGGCTACACCTTC.

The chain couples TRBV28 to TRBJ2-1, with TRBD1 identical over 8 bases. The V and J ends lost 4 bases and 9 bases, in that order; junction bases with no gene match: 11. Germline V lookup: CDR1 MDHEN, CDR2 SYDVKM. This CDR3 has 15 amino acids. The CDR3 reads CASSSFGQGPLEQFF. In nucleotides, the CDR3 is TGTGCCAGCAGTTCCTTCGGACAGGGCCCCCTTGAGCAGTTCTTC.

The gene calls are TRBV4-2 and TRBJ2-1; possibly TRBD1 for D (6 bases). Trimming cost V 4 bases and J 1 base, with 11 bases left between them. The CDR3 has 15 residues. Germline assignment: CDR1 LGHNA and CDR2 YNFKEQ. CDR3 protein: CASSPTDRSYNEQFF. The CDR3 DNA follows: TGTGCCAGCAGCCCGACGGACAGATCCTACAATGAGCAGTTCTTC.

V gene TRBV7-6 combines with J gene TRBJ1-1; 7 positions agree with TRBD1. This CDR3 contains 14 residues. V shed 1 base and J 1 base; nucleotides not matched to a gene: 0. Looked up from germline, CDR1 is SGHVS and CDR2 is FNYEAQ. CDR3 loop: CASSLGQGNTEAFF. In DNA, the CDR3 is TGTGCCAGCAGCTTAGGACAGGGGAACACTGAAGCTTTCTTT.

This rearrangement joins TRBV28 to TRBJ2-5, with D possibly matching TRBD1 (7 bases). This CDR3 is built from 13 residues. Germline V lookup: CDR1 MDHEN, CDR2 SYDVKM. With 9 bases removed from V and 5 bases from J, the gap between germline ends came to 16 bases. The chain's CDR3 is CASRSPGGETQYF. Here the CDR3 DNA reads TGTGCCAGTAGAAGTCCAGGGGGGGAGACCCAGTACTTC.

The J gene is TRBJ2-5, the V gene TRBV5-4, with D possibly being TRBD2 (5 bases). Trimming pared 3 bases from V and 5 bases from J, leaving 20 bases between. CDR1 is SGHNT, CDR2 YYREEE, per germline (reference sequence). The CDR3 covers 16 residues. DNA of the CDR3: TGTGCCAGCAGCTCGCCCGTCGGAGGTCCCCATGAGACCCAGTACTTC. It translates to CASSSPVGGPHETQYF.

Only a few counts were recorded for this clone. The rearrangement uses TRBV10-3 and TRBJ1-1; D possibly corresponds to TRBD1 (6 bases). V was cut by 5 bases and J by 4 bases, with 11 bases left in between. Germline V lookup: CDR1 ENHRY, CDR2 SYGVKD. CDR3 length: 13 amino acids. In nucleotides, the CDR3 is TGTGCCATCAGTCTCCGGGACACCACTGAAGCTTTCTTT. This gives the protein CAISLRDTTEAFF.

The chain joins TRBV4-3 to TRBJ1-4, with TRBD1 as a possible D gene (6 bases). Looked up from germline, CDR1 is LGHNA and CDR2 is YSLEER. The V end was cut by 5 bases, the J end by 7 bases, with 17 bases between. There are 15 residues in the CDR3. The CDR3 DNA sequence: TGCGCCAGCAGCGCGGGGGGGGCGTCACGTGAAAAACTGTTTTTT. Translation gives CASSAGGASREKLFF.

In nucleotides, the CDR3 is TGCGCCAGCAGCTTACTTTACACCGGGGAGCTGTTTTTT. Translation: CASSLLYTGELFF. The chain joins TRBV5-1 to TRBJ2-2; no reliable D call. This CDR3 is 13 amino acids long. Germline lookup yields CDR1 SGHRS and CDR2 YFSETQ. Trimming shortened V by 2 bases and J by 3 bases, and 5 bases separated the two germline ends.

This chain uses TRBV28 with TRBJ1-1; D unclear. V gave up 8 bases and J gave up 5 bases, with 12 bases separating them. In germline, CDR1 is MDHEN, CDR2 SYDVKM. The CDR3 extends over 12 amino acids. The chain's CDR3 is CASAFGVTEAFF. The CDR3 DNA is TGTGCCAGCGCCTTCGGGGTTACTGAAGCTTTCTTT.

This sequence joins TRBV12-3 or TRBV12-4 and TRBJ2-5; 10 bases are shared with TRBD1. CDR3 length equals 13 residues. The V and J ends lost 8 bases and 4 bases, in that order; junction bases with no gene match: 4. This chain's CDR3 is CASGTGELETQYF. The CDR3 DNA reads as TGTGCCAGCGGGACAGGGGAGTTAGAGACCCAGTACTTC.

This CDR3 reads CASSSNRDRGWSGANVLTF. Written as DNA, the CDR3 is TGTGCCAGCAGCTCAAACCGGGACAGGGGATGGTCTGGGGCCAACGTCCTGACTTTC. V usage is TRBV7-2 and J usage is TRBJ2-6; 10 bases fit TRBD1. V was clipped by 4 bases and J by 1 base; unmatched bases: 10. Germline loops: CDR1 SGHTA, CDR2 FQGNSA. This CDR3 spans 19 amino acids.

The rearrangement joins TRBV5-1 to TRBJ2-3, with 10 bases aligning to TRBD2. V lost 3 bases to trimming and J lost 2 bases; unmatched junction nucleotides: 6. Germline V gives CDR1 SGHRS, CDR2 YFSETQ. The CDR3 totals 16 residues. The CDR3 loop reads CASSSRSGGTTDTQYF. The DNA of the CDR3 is TGCGCCAGCAGCTCCCGTAGCGGGGGGACCACAGATACGCAGTATTTT.

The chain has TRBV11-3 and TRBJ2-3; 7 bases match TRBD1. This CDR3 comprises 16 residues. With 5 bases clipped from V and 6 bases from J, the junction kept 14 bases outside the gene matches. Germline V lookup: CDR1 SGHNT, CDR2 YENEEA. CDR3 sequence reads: CASSPTTGTYPDTQYF. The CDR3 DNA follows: TGTGCCAGCAGCCCCACGACAGGGACCTACCCCGATACGCAGTATTTT.